Below are 15 T cell receptor beta chains sequenced from a single sample in a study of OX40 agonist ivuxolimab in advanced cancers. Sequenced by immunoSEQ multiplex PCR; TCRdb stores in-frame clones only, minus some. The sample includes around 80,000 clones, about four fifths of them seen just once. The sample was CD4+ or CD8+ T cells sorted from blood, taken in a trial of the OX40 agonist ivuxolimab. These receptors were obtained from an adult with an advanced solid tumor such as melanoma, head and neck, liver or kidney cancer.

The chain combines TRBV5-8 with TRBJ2-3; 7 bases are shared with TRBD2. CDR1 is SGHTS, CDR2 YDEGEE, per germline. This CDR3 is 15 amino acids long. The J segment lost 5 bases and the V segment lost 4 bases, leaving 10 bases of the junction unmatched. The DNA of the CDR3 is TGTGCCAGCAGCCCCGAGGGGACTACAGGAGATACGCAGTATTTT. It is translated as CASSPEGTTGDTQYF.

The V gene is TRBV9, the J gene TRBJ2-5; 7 nucleotides line up with TRBD2. The DNA matches TRBJ2-7 better at its end, which makes the J call doubtful. Germline V gives CDR1 SGDLS, CDR2 YYNGEE. The CDR3 has 16 amino acids. CDR3 DNA: TGTGCCAGCAGCCCCAGGGCGGGGGAGAGCTCCTACGAGCAGTACTTC. Protein product: CASSPRAGESSYEQYF.

This sequence joins TRBV19 and TRBJ2-7; possibly TRBD1 for D (6 bases). V lost 3 bases and J lost 3, with 15 bases in between. From germline, CDR1 is LNHDA and CDR2 SQIVND (reference sequence). The CDR3 is made up of 15 amino acids. For the CDR3, the DNA is TGTGCCAGTAGTATTCTCCCCGGACAGAACTACGAGCAGTACTTC. This translates into CASSILPGQNYEQYF.

This rearrangement joins TRBV10-2 to TRBJ1-2; TRBD1 aligns across 8 bases. V shed 0 bases, J shed 1 base, and the junction held 4 bases outside the gene matches. Germline lookup yields CDR1 WSHSY and CDR2 SAAADI. The CDR3 totals 16 residues. CDR3 residues: CASSESVTGVNYGYTF. The CDR3 coding sequence is TGCGCCAGCAGTGAGTCGGTGACAGGGGTTAACTATGGCTACACCTTC.

The chain couples TRBV5-6 to TRBJ1-1, with TRBD1 matching over 7 bases. Germline values: CDR1 SGHDT, CDR2 YYEEEE. This CDR3 is built from 13 residues. V lost 6 bases and J lost 6; bases outside the gene matches: 8. The CDR3 nucleotides are TGTGCCAGCAACCCGACAGGGATTCCTGAAGCTTTCTTT. It encodes CASNPTGIPEAFF.

The V gene is TRBV6-6, the J gene TRBJ1-2; no reliable D call. The CDR3 sequence is 14 residues long. Looked up from germline, CDR1 is MNHNY and CDR2 is SVGAGI (reference sequence). Trimming removed 7 bases at V and 7 bases at J, with 19 bases between. The CDR3 DNA sequence: TGTGCCAGCAAAATACCGGGCCCCCGGGGTGGCTACACCTTC. Amino acids: CASKIPGPRGGYTF.

The chain is built from TRBV7-6 and TRBJ2-6; TRBD1 agrees at 7 bases. Trimming took 1 base from V and 4 from J; bases not matched to a gene: 7. The CDR3 has 17 amino acids. Germline CDR1 reads SGHVS; CDR2 reads FNYEAQ. Here the CDR3 reads CASSLDPRDRGANVLTF. The DNA for the CDR3 is TGTGCCAGCAGCTTAGACCCCCGGGACAGAGGGGCCAACGTCCTGACTTTC.

A word on this clone: The junction and the germline gene differ at one end; a read error may be behind it. The chain links TRBV7-7 to TRBJ2-7; a weak D match, TRBD1 (6 bases). The CDR3 has 17 amino acids. Germline values: CDR1 SSHAT, CDR2 FNYEAQ (reference sequence). DNA for the CDR3: TGTGCTAGCAGCTTGGGGCCCCCGGGACACCCTACCTACGAGCAGTACTTC. Protein product: CASSLGPPGHPTYEQYF.

This chain links TRBV5-8 with TRBJ2-1; 7 nucleotides match TRBD1. The V gene's germline CDR1 is SGHTS and CDR2 YDEGEE. J was trimmed by 4 bases and V by 4 bases; bases with no gene match: 8. CDR3 length: 15 residues. CDR3 loop: CASSPLRQGYNEQFF. CDR3 in DNA: TGTGCCAGCAGCCCCCTCCGACAGGGTTACAATGAGCAGTTCTTC. Using reference TRBV5-8 and TRBJ2-1 for the parts outside the CDR3, the full variable domain is EAGVTQSPTHLIKTRGQQATLRCSPISGHTSVYWYQQALGLGLQFLLWYDEGEERNRGNFPPRFSGRQFPNYSSELNVNALELEDSALYLCASSPLRQGYNEQFFGPGTRLTVL.

This chain uses TRBV18 with TRBJ1-1; D remains ambiguous. Germline CDR1 and CDR2: KGHSH and LQKENI. The CDR3 is made up of 14 amino acids. V lost 3 bases to trimming and J lost 0 bases, with 8 bases between them. CDR3 loop: CASSPTDMNTEAFF. The CDR3 nucleotides are TGTGCCAGCTCACCCACAGACATGAACACTGAAGCTTTCTTT.

The chain combines TRBV7-8 with TRBJ2-1, with D hard to call. Looked up from germline, CDR1 is SGHVS and CDR2 is FQNEAQ. This CDR3 region has 17 residues. V was pared by 2 bases and J by 6 bases, with 20 bases between. The CDR3 sequence: CASSLTIEPRMGNEQFF. DNA for the CDR3: TGTGCCAGCAGCTTAACGATCGAGCCCCGTATGGGCAATGAGCAGTTCTTC. Complete variable domain (other parts from reference TRBV7-8 and TRBJ2-1): GAGVSQSPRYKVAKRGQDVALRCDPISGHVSLFWYQQALGQGPEFLTYFQNEAQLDKSGLPSDRFFAERPEGSVSTLKIQRTQQEDSAVYLCASSLTIEPRMGNEQFFGPGTRLTVL.

The J gene is TRBJ1-2, the V gene TRBV6-5; TRBD1 matches at 9 bases. The V gene's germline CDR1 is MNHEY and CDR2 SVGAGI. This CDR3 has 15 residues. J lost 4 bases, V lost 0 bases, and 3 bases had no gene match. The CDR3 loop reads CASSYSRQGVYGYTF. As DNA, the CDR3 is TGTGCCAGCAGTTACTCCCGACAGGGGGTCTATGGCTACACCTTC.

The chain employs TRBV30 and TRBJ1-2, with unresolved D. V was pared by 3 bases and J by 4 bases, with 9 bases between. The CDR3 is 12 residues long. The germline gives CDR1 GTSNPN, CDR2 SVGIG (reference sequence). CDR3 region: CAWRGGGYGYTF. Here the CDR3 DNA reads TGTGCCTGGAGAGGAGGAGGCTATGGCTACACCTTC.

The rearrangement uses TRBV5-1 and TRBJ2-7, with D perhaps matching TRBD2 (6 bases). The CDR3 contains 14 residues. Germline V CDR1 and CDR2: SGHRS, YFSETQ. Trimming shortened V by 4 bases and J by 4 bases, and 15 bases separated the two germline ends. The CDR3 region has the DNA TGCGCCAGCAGCGAAGCGGGTCCCCCTTACGAGCAGTACTTC. Amino acids: CASSEAGPPYEQYF.

Regarding this clone: Other DNA sequences from this sample encode an identical CDR3 as well. This chain links TRBV19 with TRBJ2-1; D call uncertain. Deletions cut 8 bases from V and 4 bases from J, with 3 bases between. This CDR3 contains 10 residues. Per the germline V gene, CDR1 is LNHDA and CDR2 is SQIVND (reference sequence). CDR3 sequence: CASGYNEQFF. The CDR3 region has the DNA TGTGCCAGTGGTTACAATGAGCAGTTCTTC. The full variable domain, rest sourced from reference TRBV19 and TRBJ2-1, is DGGITQSPKYLFRKEGQNVTLSCEQNLNHDAMYWYRQDPGQGLRLIYYSQIVNDFQKGDIAEGYSVSREKKESFPLTVTSAQKNPTAFYLCASGYNEQFFGPGTRLTVL.